Shown below are 19 T cell receptor beta chains from a single sample sequenced in a study of shared T cell receptors in the human thymus. This table comes from immunoSEQ multiplex PCR, and its TCRdb copy is limited to in-frame clones, with some not included. Among hundreds of thousands of clones listed, about 89% were seen once. The sample also formed part of further work on human thymus T cells.

Sequencing was done on a sample of thymocytes. Receptors were obtained from a boy younger than two with a congenital heart defect.

V usage is TRBV14 and J usage is TRBJ2-7; D possibly corresponds to TRBD2 (6 bases). Germline V gene lookup returns CDR1 SGHDN and CDR2 FVKESK. CDR3 length: 16 amino acids. The V end lost 4 bases, the J end lost 2 bases, and 18 bases lay between the germline ends. CDR3 loop: CASSPGGSGITYEQYF. The CDR3 coding sequence is TGTGCCAGCAGCCCCGGAGGGTCTGGGATAACCTACGAGCAGTACTTC.

The rearrangement uses TRBV7-2 and TRBJ2-7; 7 positions agree with TRBD2. Losses at the gene ends were 0 bases for V and 2 bases for J; bases not matched to a gene: 7. The germline V gene encodes CDR1 SGHTA and CDR2 FQGNSA. The CDR3 has 16 amino acids. The CDR3 loop is CASSLAHTSEAYEQYF. DNA for the CDR3: TGTGCCAGCAGCTTAGCGCACACTAGCGAGGCCTACGAGCAGTACTTC.

The chain carries TRBV6-5 and TRBJ1-1; possible D gene TRBD1, 6 bases. V was trimmed by 8 bases and J by 2 bases, leaving 15 bases between them. The CDR3 consists of 14 residues. Looked up from germline, CDR1 is MNHEY and CDR2 is SVGAGI. The CDR3 region is CASALGHLNTEAFF. DNA of the CDR3: TGTGCCAGCGCCCTGGGACACCTCAACACTGAAGCTTTCTTT.

CDR3 sequence (DNA): TGTGCCCCCCACACCCTTGGAGGGGGCAAGGGCACTGAAGCTTTCTTT. Its protein product is CAPHTLGGGKGTEAFF. The V and J genes are TRBV30 and TRBJ1-1; 7 bases match TRBD1. There are 16 residues in the CDR3. The germline V gene has CDR1 GTSNPN and CDR2 SVGIG (reference sequence). Germline trimming cut 8 bases from V and 4 bases from J; bases unmatched to any gene: 19.

The chain employs TRBV12-5 and TRBJ2-7; 13 bases map to TRBD2. Per the germline V gene, CDR1 is LGHNT and CDR2 is FRNRAP. Germline trimming cut 2 bases from V and 8 bases from J; bases unmatched to any gene: 9. The CDR3 length is 16 residues. In DNA form, the CDR3 reads TGTGCTAGTGGTTTGATAACCGGGGGACTAGCGGGACAGCAGTACTTC. Protein product: CASGLITGGLAGQQYF. Variable domain in full (rest from reference TRBV12-5 and TRBJ2-7): DARVTQTPRHKVTEMGQEVTMRCQPILGHNTVFWYRQTMMQGLELLAYFRNRAPLDDSGMPKDRFSAEMPDATLATLKIQPSEPRDSAVYFCASGLITGGLAGQQYFGPGTRLTVT.

This clone was seen just once. In nucleotides, the CDR3 is TGTGCCATCAGTGAGAAAGGGGGGGCACATCAGCCCCAGCATTTT. It specifies CAISEKGGAHQPQHF. The V call is TRBV10-3, the J call TRBJ1-5; TRBD1 is a possible D gene (6 bases). The CDR3 loop spans 15 amino acids. CDR1 is ENHRY and CDR2 is SYGVKD in the germline V gene. Deletions cut 2 bases from V and 5 bases from J, with 13 bases between.

This chain uses TRBV19 with TRBJ1-5; D unclear. Per germline, CDR1 LNHDA and CDR2 SQIVND (reference sequence). The CDR3 has 15 amino acids. The V and J ends lost 7 bases and 2 bases respectively, with 15 bases between them. CDR3 DNA sequence: TGTGCCAGTACCTCTTCGGGGATCGGCAATCAGCCCCAGCATTTT. Residues: CASTSSGIGNQPQHF.

The J gene is TRBJ2-1, the V gene TRBV9; 8 nucleotides align to TRBD2. This CDR3 has 16 residues. CDR1 is SGDLS and CDR2 is YYNGEE in the germline V gene. V lost 4 bases to trimming and J lost 5 bases; unmatched junction nucleotides: 11. CDR3 sequence reads: CASSLLGGLGDNEQFF. Written as DNA, the CDR3 is TGTGCCAGCAGCCTTCTCGGGGGACTAGGCGACAATGAGCAGTTCTTC.

The V call is TRBV5-1, the J call TRBJ2-5; 9 bases are a match to TRBD2. Trimming removed 2 bases from V and 4 bases from J; junction bases left unmatched: 6. This CDR3 contains 15 residues. Germline values: CDR1 SGHRS, CDR2 YFSETQ. CDR3 sequence reads: CASSFGGRAGETQYF. The DNA of the CDR3 is TGCGCCAGCAGCTTCGGCGGGAGGGCCGGAGAGACCCAGTACTTC. Full variable domain (missing parts from reference TRBV5-1 and TRBJ2-5): KAGVTQTPRYLIKTRGQQVTLSCSPISGHRSVSWYQQTPGQGLQFLFEYFSETQRNKGNFPGRFSGRQFSNSRSEMNVSTLELGDSALYLCASSFGGRAGETQYFGPGTRLLVL.

The chain combines TRBV10-1 with TRBJ2-5; 9 bases align to TRBD2. The DNA matches TRBJ2-7 better at its end, which makes the J call doubtful. The germline V gene encodes CDR1 WNHNN and CDR2 SYGVQD (reference sequence). This CDR3 is built from 14 residues. The DNA for the CDR3 is TGCGCCAGCAACCCGGGACTAGCCCAATACGAGCAGTACTTC. As protein: CASNPGLAQYEQYF.

This clone occurred a few times. The rearrangement joins TRBV6-6 to TRBJ2-7; TRBD1 matches 8 bases. V was pared by 6 bases and J by 6 bases, with 7 bases of the junction left unmatched. CDR1 is MNHNY and CDR2 is SVGAGI in the germline V gene (reference sequence). The CDR3 loop spans 13 amino acids. Written as DNA, the CDR3 is TGTGCCAGCAGAGCGACCGGGACAGGCGAGCAGTACTTC. It translates to CASRATGTGEQYF.

V is TRBV28 and J is TRBJ2-7, with D possibly TRBD1 on 5 matching bases. Germline values: CDR1 MDHEN, CDR2 SYDVKM. The CDR3 has 13 amino acids. The germline V and J ends were trimmed by 1 base and 4 bases, with 8 bases remaining between them. For the CDR3, the DNA is TGTGCCAGCAGTTTATCACAGGAATACGAGCAGTACTTC. Amino acid sequence: CASSLSQEYEQYF.

J is TRBJ1-5 and V is TRBV7-6, with 7 bases lining up with TRBD1. V gave up 0 bases and J gave up 7 bases; unmatched junction bases: 3. The CDR3 has 14 residues. Germline V gives CDR1 SGHVS, CDR2 FNYEAQ. The CDR3 loop is CASSLAGGLQPQHF. CDR3 bases: TGTGCCAGCAGCTTAGCAGGGGGCTTACAGCCCCAGCATTTT.

J is TRBJ1-1 and V is TRBV5-6; D not resolved. Germline V gene sequence: CDR1 SGHDT, CDR2 YYEEEE. This CDR3 has 17 residues. Trimming cost V 2 bases and J 0 bases, with 17 bases left between them. CDR3 region: CASSFGASFFMNTEAFF. The CDR3 nucleotides are TGTGCCAGCAGCTTTGGAGCCTCGTTCTTTATGAACACTGAAGCTTTCTTT.

V usage is TRBV27 and J usage is TRBJ2-3, with TRBD2 as a possible D gene (6 bases). CDR1 is MNHEY, CDR2 SMNVEV, per germline (reference sequence). V was pared by 5 bases and J by 2 bases, with 11 bases between. The CDR3 consists of 14 residues. The CDR3 DNA follows: TGTGCCAGCAGTCCCCGGGGGACCACAGATACGCAGTATTTT. It yields the protein CASSPRGTTDTQYF.

In this sample, this clone turned up once. V and J are TRBV4-2 and TRBJ1-4, with 7 positions matching TRBD1. The ends lost 4 bases at V and 4 bases at J; junction bases unmatched: 3. Germline CDR1 is LGHNA and CDR2 is YNFKEQ. CDR3 length: 14 amino acids. CDR3: CASSLGQINEKLFF. The DNA of the CDR3 is TGTGCCAGCAGCCTGGGACAGATTAATGAAAAACTGTTTTTT.

The chain carries TRBV27 and TRBJ2-7; D not certain. Between the trimmed V and J ends, which lost 2 bases and 0 bases, there was a span of 8 bases. The CDR3 is 14 residues long. Per germline, CDR1 MNHEY and CDR2 SMNVEV (reference sequence). The CDR3, as DNA: TGTGCCAGCAGTTTAAGCCGAACCTCCTACGAGCAGTACTTC. Its translation: CASSLSRTSYEQYF.

This clone was observed once. V is TRBV30 and J is TRBJ2-3; maybe TRBD2 (6 bases). The V gene lost 1 base and the J gene lost 4 bases, with 15 bases spanning the gap. The CDR3 has 15 residues. CDR1 is GTSNPN, CDR2 SVGIG, per germline (reference sequence). DNA of the CDR3: TGTGCCTGGAGTGGAGATGCGGGGAAGCCAGATACGCAGTATTTT. Translation: CAWSGDAGKPDTQYF.

The chain has TRBV11-3 and TRBJ2-1; the D gene is possibly TRBD1 (5 bases). CDR3 length equals 16 residues. The V and J ends lost 6 bases and 0 bases respectively, with 15 bases between them. CDR1 and CDR2 from the germline V gene are SGHNT and YENEEA. The CDR3: CASRGQTQSSYNEQFF. CDR3 nucleotide sequence: TGTGCCAGCAGAGGACAAACGCAGAGCTCCTACAATGAGCAGTTCTTC.